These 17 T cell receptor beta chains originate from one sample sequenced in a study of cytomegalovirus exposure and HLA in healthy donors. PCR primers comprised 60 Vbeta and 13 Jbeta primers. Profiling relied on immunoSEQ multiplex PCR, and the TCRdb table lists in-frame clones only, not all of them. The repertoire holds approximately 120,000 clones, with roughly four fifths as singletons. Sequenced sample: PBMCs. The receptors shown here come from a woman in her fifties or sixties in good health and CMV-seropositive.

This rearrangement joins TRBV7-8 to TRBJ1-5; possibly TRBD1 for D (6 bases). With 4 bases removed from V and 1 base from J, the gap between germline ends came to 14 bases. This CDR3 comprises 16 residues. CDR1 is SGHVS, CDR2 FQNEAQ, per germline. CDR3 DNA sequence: TGTGCCAGCAGCTACAACAGGGAGAGGAGCAATCAGCCCCAGCATTTT. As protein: CASSYNRERSNQPQHF.

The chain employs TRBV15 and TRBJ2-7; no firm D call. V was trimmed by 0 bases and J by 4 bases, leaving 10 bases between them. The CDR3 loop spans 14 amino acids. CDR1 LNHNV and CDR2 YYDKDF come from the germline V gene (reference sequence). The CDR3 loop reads CATSREYSLYEQYF. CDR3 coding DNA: TGTGCCACCAGCAGAGAGTACTCCCTGTACGAGCAGTACTTC. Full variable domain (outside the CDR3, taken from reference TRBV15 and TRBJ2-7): DAMVIQNPRYQVTQFGKPVTLSCSQTLNHNVMYWYQQKSSQAPKLLFHYYDKDFNNEADTPDNFQSRRPNTSFCFLDIRSPGLGDTAMYLCATSREYSLYEQYFGPGTRLTVT.

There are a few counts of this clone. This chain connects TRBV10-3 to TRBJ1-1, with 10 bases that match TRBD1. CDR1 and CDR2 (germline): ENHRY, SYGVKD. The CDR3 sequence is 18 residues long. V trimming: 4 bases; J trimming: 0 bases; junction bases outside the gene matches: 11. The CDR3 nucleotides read TGTGCCATCAGTGGCGGGGACAGGGGACACAGATTGAACACTGAAGCTTTCTTT. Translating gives CAISGGDRGHRLNTEAFF.

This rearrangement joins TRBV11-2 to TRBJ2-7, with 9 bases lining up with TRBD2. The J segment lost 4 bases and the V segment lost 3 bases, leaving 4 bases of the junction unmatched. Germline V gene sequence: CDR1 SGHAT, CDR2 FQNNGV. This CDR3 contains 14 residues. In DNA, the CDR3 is TGTGCCAGCAGCTTTAGCGGGGGCTGGTACGAGCAGTACTTC. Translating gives CASSFSGGWYEQYF.

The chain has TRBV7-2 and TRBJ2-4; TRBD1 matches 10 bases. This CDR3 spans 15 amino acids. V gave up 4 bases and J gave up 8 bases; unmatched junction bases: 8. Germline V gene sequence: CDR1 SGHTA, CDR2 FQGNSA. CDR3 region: CASSSWTGGDDIQYF. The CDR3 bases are TGTGCCAGCAGCTCTTGGACAGGGGGAGATGACATTCAGTACTTC. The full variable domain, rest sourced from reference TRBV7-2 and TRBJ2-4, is GAGVSQSPSNKVTEKGKDVELRCDPISGHTALYWYRQSLGQGLEFLIYFQGNSAPDKSGLPSDRFSAERTGGSVSTLTIQRTQQEDSAVYLCASSSWTGGDDIQYFGAGTRLSVL.

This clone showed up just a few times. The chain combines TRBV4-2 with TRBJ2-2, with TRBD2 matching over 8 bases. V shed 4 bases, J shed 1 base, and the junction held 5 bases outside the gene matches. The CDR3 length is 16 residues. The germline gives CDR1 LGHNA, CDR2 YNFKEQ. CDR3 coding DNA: TGTGCCAGCAGCCCGCAGGGACTAGTGAACACCGGGGAGCTGTTTTTT. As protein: CASSPQGLVNTGELFF.

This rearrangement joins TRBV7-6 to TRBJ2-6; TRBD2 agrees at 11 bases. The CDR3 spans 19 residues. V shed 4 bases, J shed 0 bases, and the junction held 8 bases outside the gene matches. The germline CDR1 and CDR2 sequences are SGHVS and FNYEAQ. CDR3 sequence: CASSSRLAGLSSGANVLTF. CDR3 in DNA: TGTGCCAGCAGCTCAAGACTAGCGGGGTTATCCTCTGGGGCCAACGTCCTGACTTTC.

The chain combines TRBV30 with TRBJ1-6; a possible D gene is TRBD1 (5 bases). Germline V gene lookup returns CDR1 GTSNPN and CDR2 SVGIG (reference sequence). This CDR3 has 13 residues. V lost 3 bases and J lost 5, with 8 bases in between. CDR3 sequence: CAWRVQDNSPLHF. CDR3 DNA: TGTGCCTGGAGGGTACAGGATAATTCACCCCTCCACTTT.

CDR3 in amino acids: CASKKGTGDYEQYF. The CDR3 bases are TGTGCCAGCAAAAAGGGGACAGGAGACTACGAGCAGTACTTC. This chain joins TRBV27 and TRBJ2-7; 8 nucleotides agree with TRBD1. The CDR3 is made up of 14 amino acids. With V trimmed by 7 bases and J by 3 bases, 8 bases remained unmatched. Germline lookup yields CDR1 MNHEY and CDR2 SMNVEV (reference sequence).

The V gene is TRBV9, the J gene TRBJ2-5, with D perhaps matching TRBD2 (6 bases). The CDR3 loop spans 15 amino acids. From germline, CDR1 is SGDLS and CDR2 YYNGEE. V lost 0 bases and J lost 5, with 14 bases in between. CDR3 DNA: TGTGCCAGCAGCGTAGTGGGAGGAGGGCAGGAGACCCAGTACTTC. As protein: CASSVVGGGQETQYF.

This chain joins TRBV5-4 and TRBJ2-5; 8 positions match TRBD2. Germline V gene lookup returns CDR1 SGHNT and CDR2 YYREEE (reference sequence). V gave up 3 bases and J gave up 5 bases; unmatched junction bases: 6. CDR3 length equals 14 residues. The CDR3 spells CASSSGGGSETQYF. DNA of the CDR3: TGTGCCAGCAGCTCGGGGGGGGGTTCCGAGACCCAGTACTTC.

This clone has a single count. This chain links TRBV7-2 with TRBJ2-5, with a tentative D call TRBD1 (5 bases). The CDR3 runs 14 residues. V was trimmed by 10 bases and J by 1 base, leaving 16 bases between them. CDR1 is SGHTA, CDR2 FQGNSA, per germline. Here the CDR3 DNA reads TGTGCCACCAAAAGCGCGACAGTCCAAGAGACCCAGTACTTC. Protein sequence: CATKSATVQETQYF.

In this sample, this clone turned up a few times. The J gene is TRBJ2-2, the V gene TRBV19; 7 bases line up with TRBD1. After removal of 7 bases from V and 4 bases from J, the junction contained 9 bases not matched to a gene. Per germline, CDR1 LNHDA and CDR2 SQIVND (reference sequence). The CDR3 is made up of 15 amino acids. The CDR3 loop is CASIAHRGGTGELFF. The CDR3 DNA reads TGTGCCAGTATCGCCCACAGGGGTGGCACCGGGGAGCTGTTTTTT.

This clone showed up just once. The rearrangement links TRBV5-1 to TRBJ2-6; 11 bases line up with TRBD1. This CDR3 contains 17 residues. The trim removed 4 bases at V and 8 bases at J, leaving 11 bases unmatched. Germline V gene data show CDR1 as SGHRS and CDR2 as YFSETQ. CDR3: CASSPRDRGRSTNVLTF. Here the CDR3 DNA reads TGCGCCAGCAGCCCCCGGGACAGGGGGAGGTCGACCAACGTCCTGACTTTC.

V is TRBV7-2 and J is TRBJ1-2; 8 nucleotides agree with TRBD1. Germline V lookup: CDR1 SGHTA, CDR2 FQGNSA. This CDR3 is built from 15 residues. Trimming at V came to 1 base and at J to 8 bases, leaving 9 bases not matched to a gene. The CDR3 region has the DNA TGTGCCAGCAGCTTAGGCGGGAAGACAGGGGCGGGCTACACCTTC. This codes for CASSLGGKTGAGYTF.

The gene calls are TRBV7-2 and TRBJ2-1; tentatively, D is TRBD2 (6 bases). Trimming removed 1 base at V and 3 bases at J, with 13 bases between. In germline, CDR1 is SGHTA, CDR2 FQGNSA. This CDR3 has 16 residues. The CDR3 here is CASSLGSGGLYNEQFF. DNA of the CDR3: TGTGCCAGCAGCTTAGGAAGCGGAGGGCTCTACAATGAGCAGTTCTTC.

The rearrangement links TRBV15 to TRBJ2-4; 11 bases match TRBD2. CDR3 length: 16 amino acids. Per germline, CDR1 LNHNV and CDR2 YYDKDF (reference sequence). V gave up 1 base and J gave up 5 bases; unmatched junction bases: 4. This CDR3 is CATSRAVAGGQNIQYF. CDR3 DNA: TGTGCCACCAGCAGAGCGGTAGCGGGAGGGCAAAACATTCAGTACTTC.